The text below deals with one T cell receptor (beta chain). Its antigen is as yet unknown. Adults of Caucasian background living in Nashville, Tennessee made up all donors. Sorted-subset replicate PCRs used roughly 220 ng DNA, approximately 33,000 T cell genomes. Some clones are missing from TCRdb's copy, which holds only in-frame ones; the method was immunoSEQ multiplex PCR. This repertoire shows millions of clones, around 94% found once; its top ten account for over 0.12%. The CDR3 totals 16 residues. The V end was cut by 6 bases, the J end by 4 bases, with 19 bases between. Germline V gene sequence: CDR1 SNHLY, CDR2 FYNNEI. The sample comes from a study of shared clonotypes between healthy human individuals. In the study overall: Donors had three CD4 naive, three CD4 memory, two CD8 naive and one CD8 memory plate apiece. General study findings and limits: Only blood samples were collected, and tissue repertoires likely differ.

Sequenced: naive CD4+ T cells sorted from blood. Sample subset: CD45RA+ positively selected. The rearrangement uses TRBV2 and TRBJ2-1, with D unclear. The source is a man aged 18 to 30 in good health. Here the CDR3 DNA reads TGTGCCAGCAGCGATATTTATGGGCAGAATTACAATGAGCAGTTCTTC. It encodes CASSDIYGQNYNEQFF.